This is a list of T cell receptor beta chains from one sample in a study of T cell clonotyping in hematopoietic cell transplantation. Produced via immunoSEQ multiplex PCR; TCRdb's table is partial and in-frame only. The repertoire consists of around 45,000 clones, with roughly 80% occurring once and the leading ten covering around 5.3%. The starting material was peripheral blood mononuclear cells, obtained before stem cell transplant. The receptors were sampled from a man aged 60-69 years with myelodysplastic syndrome. Some clones in this sample may be carry-over from other donors' samples. The CDR3 runs from the conserved cysteine through the conserved F or W. The D gene is left open where the match is weak. The listing skips clone size in some rows; elsewhere it reads once, few, many or a size class.

d_call: TRBD1; v_call: TRBV5-6; j_call: TRBJ1-4; clone_size: NA; cdr3_nt: TGTGCCAGCAGCATTACAGGGGGCGCGAGGAAAGAAAAACTGTTTTTT; cdr3_aa: CASSITGGARKEKLFF
d_call: NA; v_call: TRBV30; j_call: TRBJ1-5; clone_size: NA; cdr3_nt: TGTGCCTGGAGTGTAGGGTCAGGGAATCAGCCCCAGCATTTT; cdr3_aa: CAWSVGSGNQPQHF
d_call: TRBD2; v_call: TRBV10-3; j_call: TRBJ2-1; clone_size: NA; cdr3_nt: TGTGCCATCGGGTCGGGACTAAACAATGAGCAGTTCTTC; cdr3_aa: CAIGSGLNNEQFF
d_call: NA; v_call: TRBV4-3; j_call: TRBJ2-2; clone_size: NA; cdr3_nt: TGCGCCAGCAGCCAAGAACCCTACACCGGGGAGCTGTTTTTT; cdr3_aa: CASSQEPYTGELFF
d_call: NA; v_call: TRBV6-5; j_call: TRBJ2-7; clone_size: NA; cdr3_nt: TGTGCCAGCAGTTACAAGGGGGGGACCTACGAGCAGTACTTC; cdr3_aa: CASSYKGGTYEQYF
d_call: NA; v_call: TRBV28; j_call: TRBJ2-5; clone_size: NA; cdr3_nt: TGTGCCAGCAGTCCCGGGGGCCGCCAAGAGACCCAGTACTTC; cdr3_aa: CASSPGGRQETQYF
d_call: NA; v_call: TRBV6-1; j_call: TRBJ1-6; clone_size: NA; cdr3_nt: TGTGCCAGCAGTGCCTCAAGGAGGGGGGGCGAGTCACCCCTCCACTTT; cdr3_aa: CASSASRRGGESPLHF
d_call: NA; v_call: TRBV9; j_call: TRBJ2-4; clone_size: few; cdr3_nt: TGTGCCAGCAGCGTAGGGGGAAGCGGCGGGAACATTCAGTACTTC; cdr3_aa: CASSVGGSGGNIQYF
d_call: NA; v_call: TRBV28; j_call: TRBJ1-2; clone_size: few; cdr3_nt: TGTGCCAGCAGTTTGGGAGGGAAGTATGGCTACACCTTC; cdr3_aa: CASSLGGKYGYTF
d_call: TRBD1; v_call: TRBV5-4; j_call: TRBJ1-1; clone_size: NA; cdr3_nt: TGTGCCAGCGGGGACAGGGTGGGGTCCACTGAAGCTTTCTTT; cdr3_aa: CASGDRVGSTEAFF
d_call: NA; v_call: TRBV7-9; j_call: TRBJ2-5; clone_size: NA; cdr3_nt: TGTGCCAGCAGCATTCACGTCGGGGGAGAGACCCAGTACTTC; cdr3_aa: CASSIHVGGETQYF
d_call: TRBD1; v_call: TRBV28; j_call: TRBJ1-2; clone_size: NA; cdr3_nt: TGTGCCAGCTCGGGGCAGGGGGCGCGGGGTGGCTACACCTTC; cdr3_aa: CASSGQGARGGYTF
d_call: NA; v_call: TRBV19; j_call: TRBJ1-5; clone_size: NA; cdr3_nt: TGTGCCAGTAGTATAGCTAATCAGCCCCAGCATTTT; cdr3_aa: CASSIANQPQHF
d_call: TRBD1; v_call: TRBV10-1; j_call: TRBJ2-7; clone_size: NA; cdr3_nt: TGCGCCAGCAGTGAATTGACAGGGGTAAGCTCCTACGAGCAGTACTTC; cdr3_aa: CASSELTGVSSYEQYF
d_call: TRBD2; v_call: TRBV7-2; j_call: TRBJ2-7; clone_size: NA; cdr3_nt: TGTGCCAGCAGTCTATCAACTAGCGGGGGTTTCGACGAGCAGTACTTC; cdr3_aa: CASSLSTSGGFDEQYF
d_call: NA; v_call: TRBV5-1; j_call: TRBJ1-6; clone_size: NA; cdr3_nt: TGCGCCAGCAGCTTGGGTCAGCCTGGCTATAATTCACCCCTCCACTTT; cdr3_aa: CASSLGQPGYNSPLHF
d_call: NA; v_call: TRBV6-6; j_call: TRBJ1-1; clone_size: NA; cdr3_nt: TGTGCCAGCAGTCGACCCATGAACACTGAAGCTTTCTTT; cdr3_aa: CASSRPMNTEAFF
d_call: NA; v_call: TRBV7-2; j_call: TRBJ1-6; clone_size: NA; cdr3_nt: TGTGCCAGCTCGAGGAGCTATAATTCACCCCTCCACTTT; cdr3_aa: CASSRSYNSPLHF
d_call: TRBD2; v_call: TRBV6-6; j_call: TRBJ2-7; clone_size: NA; cdr3_nt: TGTGCCAGCAGTGGGGGGGGACCGGGACTACCTCGTTACTTC; cdr3_aa: CASSGGGPGLPRYF
d_call: NA; v_call: TRBV7-8; j_call: TRBJ2-3; clone_size: NA; cdr3_nt: TGTGCCAGCAGCTTAGTGACGCCCTTTATGGTAGATACGCAGTATTTT; cdr3_aa: CASSLVTPFMVDTQYF
d_call: NA; v_call: TRBV2; j_call: TRBJ1-6; clone_size: NA; cdr3_nt: TGTGCCAGCAGTGAAGTGGCCATTTTCCCGTATAATTCACCCCTCCACTTT; cdr3_aa: CASSEVAIFPYNSPLHF
d_call: NA; v_call: TRBV6-1; j_call: TRBJ1-2; clone_size: few; cdr3_nt: TGTGCCAGCAGTGAAGCGACCTCGGGGGACGGCTACACCTTC; cdr3_aa: CASSEATSGDGYTF
d_call: TRBD2; v_call: TRBV7-7; j_call: TRBJ2-5; clone_size: NA; cdr3_nt: TGTGCTAGCAGCTTAGGCGGGGGCCAAGAGACCCAGTACTTC; cdr3_aa: CASSLGGGQETQYF
d_call: NA; v_call: TRBV29-1; j_call: TRBJ1-1; clone_size: NA; cdr3_nt: TGCAGCGTAGAGGCCTTAGGGACTGAAGCTTTCTTT; cdr3_aa: CSVEALGTEAFF
d_call: TRBD1; v_call: TRBV4-2; j_call: TRBJ1-2; clone_size: NA; cdr3_nt: TGTGCCAGCAGCCGACAGGGGGCATTCACCTTC; cdr3_aa: CASSRQGAFTF
d_call: NA; v_call: TRBV6-1; j_call: TRBJ1-6; clone_size: NA; cdr3_nt: TGTGCCAGCAGTGAAGTTGACAGCTCCTATAATTCACCCCTCCACTTT; cdr3_aa: CASSEVDSSYNSPLHF
d_call: NA; v_call: TRBV6-4; j_call: TRBJ2-3; clone_size: NA; cdr3_nt: TGTGCCAGCAGTGACGGGGCGGGACTCACAGATACGCAGTATTTT; cdr3_aa: CASSDGAGLTDTQYF
d_call: TRBD1; v_call: TRBV27; j_call: TRBJ1-6; clone_size: NA; cdr3_nt: TGTGCCAGCAGGTCAGGGGGCGGTTCACCCCTCCACTTT; cdr3_aa: CASRSGGGSPLHF
d_call: TRBD2; v_call: TRBV19; j_call: TRBJ2-2; clone_size: NA; cdr3_nt: TGTGCCAGTAGTGGACTAGCGGGGGTCGGGGAGCTGTTTTTT; cdr3_aa: CASSGLAGVGELFF
d_call: NA; v_call: TRBV9; j_call: TRBJ2-7; clone_size: NA; cdr3_nt: TGTGCCAGCAGCACCTCAGGGAGCTCCTACGAGCAGTACTTC; cdr3_aa: CASSTSGSSYEQYF
d_call: NA; v_call: TRBV30; j_call: TRBJ1-1; clone_size: NA; cdr3_nt: TGTGCCTGGGTGTATAGGGGGGGACGGGGAAACACTGAAGCTTTCTTT; cdr3_aa: CAWVYRGGRGNTEAFF
d_call: TRBD1; v_call: TRBV2; j_call: TRBJ2-1; clone_size: NA; cdr3_nt: TGTGCCAGCAGTCCCGGACAGGGTTGGTACAATGAGCAGTTCTTC; cdr3_aa: CASSPGQGWYNEQFF
d_call: NA; v_call: TRBV6-1; j_call: TRBJ1-2; clone_size: NA; cdr3_nt: TGTGCCAGCGCAAACTATGGCTACACCTTC; cdr3_aa: CASANYGYTF
d_call: NA; v_call: TRBV18; j_call: TRBJ1-5; clone_size: NA; cdr3_nt: TGTGCCAGCTCAAAAGGTCCCGGGGAAGGCAATCAGCCCCAGCATTTT; cdr3_aa: CASSKGPGEGNQPQHF
d_call: NA; v_call: TRBV4-3; j_call: TRBJ1-3; clone_size: NA; cdr3_nt: TGCGCCAGCAGCCAAGATCCTTTCGGCACCATATATTTT; cdr3_aa: CASSQDPFGTIYF
d_call: TRBD1; v_call: TRBV19; j_call: TRBJ2-7; clone_size: NA; cdr3_nt: TGTGCCAGTAGGAGAACAGGGGGCGAGCAGTACTTC; cdr3_aa: CASRRTGGEQYF
d_call: NA; v_call: TRBV19; j_call: TRBJ2-3; clone_size: NA; cdr3_nt: TGTGCCAGTAGTAGGCAGGGATCCACAGATACGCAGTATTTT; cdr3_aa: CASSRQGSTDTQYF
d_call: NA; v_call: TRBV7-6; j_call: TRBJ2-5; clone_size: NA; cdr3_nt: TGTGCCAGCAGCAGAAGGGGGGGCATGGTAGAGACCCAGTACTTC; cdr3_aa: CASSRRGGMVETQYF
d_call: NA; v_call: TRBV28; j_call: TRBJ1-3; clone_size: NA; cdr3_nt: TGTGCCAGCAGTTTATCGTTGGGGGACGGAAACACCATATATTTT; cdr3_aa: CASSLSLGDGNTIYF
d_call: TRBD2; v_call: TRBV4-1; j_call: TRBJ2-5; clone_size: NA; cdr3_nt: TGCGCCAGCAGCTCTGGGACTAGCGGGGTGTTAGGGACCCAGTACTTC; cdr3_aa: CASSSGTSGVLGTQYF
d_call: NA; v_call: TRBV13; j_call: TRBJ1-3; clone_size: NA; cdr3_nt: TGTGCCAGCAGCTCCCCCCCGTTCACAGGGCTCGGAAACACCATATATTTT; cdr3_aa: CASSSPPFTGLGNTIYF
d_call: NA; v_call: TRBV5-1; j_call: TRBJ2-1; clone_size: few; cdr3_nt: TGCGCCAGCAGCTTCCTTGGATCGAGCTCCTACAATGAGCAGTTCTTC; cdr3_aa: CASSFLGSSSYNEQFF
d_call: TRBD2; v_call: TRBV2; j_call: TRBJ2-5; clone_size: NA; cdr3_nt: TGTGCCAGCTCCTTAGCGGGGGGGCCAAGTCAAGAGACCCAGTACTTC; cdr3_aa: CASSLAGGPSQETQYF
d_call: TRBD1; v_call: TRBV5-1; j_call: TRBJ1-6; clone_size: once; cdr3_nt: TGCGCCAGCAGCCAAGGACAGGGCTCTTCACCCCTCCACTTT; cdr3_aa: CASSQGQGSSPLHF
d_call: TRBD2; v_call: TRBV9; j_call: TRBJ2-3; clone_size: NA; cdr3_nt: TGTGCCAGCAGCGTAGGAGGGACTAGCCCCCAAGGTACGCAGTATTTT; cdr3_aa: CASSVGGTSPQGTQYF
d_call: NA; v_call: TRBV7-6; j_call: TRBJ2-2; clone_size: NA; cdr3_nt: TGTGCCAGCAGCCTATACCCGGGGGCCGACGCCGGGGAGCTGTTTTTT; cdr3_aa: CASSLYPGADAGELFF
d_call: NA; v_call: TRBV9; j_call: TRBJ2-2; clone_size: NA; cdr3_nt: TGTGCCAGCAGCCTACGGCCCATATCCGGGGAGCTGTTTTTT; cdr3_aa: CASSLRPISGELFF
d_call: NA; v_call: TRBV5-4; j_call: TRBJ1-2; clone_size: NA; cdr3_nt: TGTGCCAGCAGCCCCCCGGGAGGGGACCAAAACTATGGCTACACCTTC; cdr3_aa: CASSPPGGDQNYGYTF
d_call: NA; v_call: TRBV4-3; j_call: TRBJ2-2; clone_size: NA; cdr3_nt: TGCGCCAGCAGACAGGGACGATCGAACACCGGGGAGCTGTTTTTT; cdr3_aa: CASRQGRSNTGELFF
d_call: NA; v_call: TRBV6-5; j_call: TRBJ2-4; clone_size: NA; cdr3_nt: TGTGCCAGCAGCACCCCAGCCAAAAACATTCAGTACTTC; cdr3_aa: CASSTPAKNIQYF
d_call: NA; v_call: TRBV19; j_call: TRBJ1-1; clone_size: NA; cdr3_nt: TGTGCCAGTAGTGGAAAGGGATCGTACAGCACTGAAGCTTTCTTT; cdr3_aa: CASSGKGSYSTEAFF